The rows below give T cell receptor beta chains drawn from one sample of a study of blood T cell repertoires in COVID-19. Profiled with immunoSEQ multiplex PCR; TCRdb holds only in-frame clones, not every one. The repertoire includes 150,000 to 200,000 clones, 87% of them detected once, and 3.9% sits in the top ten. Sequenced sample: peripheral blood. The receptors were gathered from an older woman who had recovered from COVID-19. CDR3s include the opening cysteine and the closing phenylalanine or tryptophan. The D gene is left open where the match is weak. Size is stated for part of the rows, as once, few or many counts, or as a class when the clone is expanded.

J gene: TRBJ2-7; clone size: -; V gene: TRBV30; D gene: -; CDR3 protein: CAWGSPREQYF; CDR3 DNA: TGTGCCTGGGGCAGTCCACGAGAGCAGTACTTC
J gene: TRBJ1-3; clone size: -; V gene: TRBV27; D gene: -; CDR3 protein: CASSRRSGGPGNTIYF; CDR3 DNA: TGTGCCAGCAGTCGTCGTTCGGGGGGCCCTGGAAACACCATATATTTT
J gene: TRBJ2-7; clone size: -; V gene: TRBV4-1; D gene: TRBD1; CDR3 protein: CASSQANRGEQYF; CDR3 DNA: TGCGCCAGCAGCCAGGCTAACAGGGGCGAGCAGTACTTC
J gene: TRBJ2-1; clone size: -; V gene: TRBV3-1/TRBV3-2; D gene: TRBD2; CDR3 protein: CASSQGRTSGGEQFF; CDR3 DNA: TGTGCCAGCAGCCAAGGGCGGACTAGCGGGGGGGAGCAGTTCTTC
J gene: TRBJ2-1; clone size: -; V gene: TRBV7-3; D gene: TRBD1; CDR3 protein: CASSLGTGGWDEQFF; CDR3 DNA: TGTGCCAGCAGCTTAGGGACAGGGGGATGGGATGAGCAGTTCTTC
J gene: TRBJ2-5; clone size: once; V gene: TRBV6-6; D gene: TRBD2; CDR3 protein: CASSNLGRGAETQYF; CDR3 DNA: TGTGCCAGCAGCAACCTCGGGAGGGGCGCAGAGACCCAGTACTTC
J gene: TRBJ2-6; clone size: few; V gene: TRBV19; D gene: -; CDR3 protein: CASMRVDSGANVLTF; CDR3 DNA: TGTGCCAGTATGAGGGTCGACTCTGGGGCCAACGTCCTGACTTTC
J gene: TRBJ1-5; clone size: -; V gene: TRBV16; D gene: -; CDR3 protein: CASSQQQGNQPQHF; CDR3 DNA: TGTGCCAGCAGCCAACAACAGGGTAATCAGCCCCAGCATTTT
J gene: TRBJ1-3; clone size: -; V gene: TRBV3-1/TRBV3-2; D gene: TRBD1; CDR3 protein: CASSRDRGSGNTIYF; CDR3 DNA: TGTGCCAGCAGCCGAGACAGGGGATCCGGAAACACCATATATTTT
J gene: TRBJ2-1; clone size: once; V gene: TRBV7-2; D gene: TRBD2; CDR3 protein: CASSQWTSGAHEQFF; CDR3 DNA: TGTGCCAGCAGCCAATGGACTAGCGGGGCACATGAGCAGTTCTTC
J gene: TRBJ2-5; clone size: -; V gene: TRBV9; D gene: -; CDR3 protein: CASSHAPGAGTQYF; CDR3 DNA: TGTGCCAGCAGCCACGCGCCAGGGGCGGGGACCCAGTACTTC
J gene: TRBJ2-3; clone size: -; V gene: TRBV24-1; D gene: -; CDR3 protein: CATSEAGWIADTQYF; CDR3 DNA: TGTGCCACCAGTGAAGCAGGGTGGATTGCAGATACGCAGTATTTT
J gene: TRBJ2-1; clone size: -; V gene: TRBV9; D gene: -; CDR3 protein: CASSVDSGNEQFF; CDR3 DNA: TGTGCCAGCAGCGTAGACAGCGGGAATGAGCAGTTCTTC
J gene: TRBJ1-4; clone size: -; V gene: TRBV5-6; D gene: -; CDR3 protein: CASSPRGVWEKLFF; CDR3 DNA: TGTGCCAGCAGCCCACGGGGGGTTTGGGAAAAACTGTTTTTT
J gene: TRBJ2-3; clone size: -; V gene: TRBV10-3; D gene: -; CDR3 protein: CAISESLGTDTQYF; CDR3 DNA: TGTGCCATCAGTGAGTCGCTAGGCACAGATACGCAGTATTTT
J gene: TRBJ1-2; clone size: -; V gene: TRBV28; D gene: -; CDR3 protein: CASSSVNYGYTF; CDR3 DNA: TGTGCCAGCAGTTCAGTGAACTATGGCTACACCTTC
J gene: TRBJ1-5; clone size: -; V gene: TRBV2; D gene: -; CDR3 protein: CASSEREVHQPQHF; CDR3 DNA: TGTGCCAGCAGTGAGAGGGAGGTCCATCAGCCCCAGCATTTT